This T cell receptor (beta chain) was observed in a study of CD8 T cells in ankylosing spondylitis. With regard to this clonotype: No antigen is known for it.

Overall study results and limits: Some motif variants were previously reported in reactive arthritis synovial fluid and blood. Apparently characteristic of ankylosing spondylitis blood was a TCR beta motif (eight highly homologous variants). The clones that were linked to disease were reported to be significantly enriched in matched synovial fluid samples from ankylosing spondylitis patients.

Quantitative 5'-RACE with molecular barcodes produced the TCR beta libraries. TCRdb itself ran the 5' RACE reads through MiXCR, one entry per CDR3 protein. The sample records 36,000 or so distinct CDR3 sequences, roughly 12% being singletons. Germline assignment: CDR1 MNHEY and CDR2 SMNVEV (reference sequence). There are 13 residues in the CDR3. Trimming cost V 0 bases and J 11 bases, with 11 bases left between them. The sequenced sample was synovial fluid, either unsorted or a sorted T cell fraction (not recorded which). This clonotype originated in a male donor with ankylosing spondylitis. The chain recombines TRBV27 with TRBJ2-1; either TRBD1 or TRBD2 may fit D (5 bases each). The CDR3 reads CASSLSRGWKQFF. The CDR3, as DNA: TGTGCCAGCAGTTTATCCCGGGGCTGGAAGCAGTTCTTC.